These 22 T cell receptor beta chains originate from one sample sequenced in a study of cytomegalovirus exposure and HLA in healthy donors. The PCR employed 60 Vbeta primers together with 13 Jbeta primers. Here immunoSEQ multiplex PCR was the method, and the copy in TCRdb shows in-frame clones only, minus some. The sample lists some 100,000 clones, approximately 75% occurring once. The sequenced material came from PBMCs. These receptor sequences come from a woman aged 40 to 50 in good health and CMV-seronegative.

The chain has TRBV4-3 and TRBJ2-2; D possibly corresponds to TRBD2 (6 bases). Germline assignment: CDR1 LGHNA and CDR2 YSLEER. This CDR3 is built from 13 residues. Trimming took off 1 base at V and 6 bases at J, with 6 bases between the two ends. The CDR3 region is CASSQVAAGELFF. In DNA form, the CDR3 reads TGCGCCAGCAGCCAAGTAGCGGCCGGGGAGCTGTTTTTT.

This chain links TRBV7-9 with TRBJ1-6; weak D call: TRBD1 (6 bases). The CDR3 is 16 amino acids. CDR1 and CDR2 from the germline V gene are SEHNR and FQNEAQ (reference sequence). Trimming shortened V by 2 bases and J by 7 bases, and 15 bases separated the two germline ends. The DNA for the CDR3 is TGTGCCAGCAGCTTACAAACAGGGTCTATGAATTCACCCCTCCACTTT. Amino acid sequence: CASSLQTGSMNSPLHF.

This clone is a singleton in its sample. The gene calls are TRBV19 and TRBJ2-5; D might be TRBD2 (7 bases). The J call may not be correct, given that the DNA end is closer to TRBJ2-7. The CDR3 covers 13 residues. CDR1 is LNHDA, CDR2 SQIVND, per germline (reference sequence). The CDR3 bases are TGTGCCAGTAGACCGGGGGGCACATACGAGCAGTACTTC. Translating gives CASRPGGTYEQYF.

This clone has just one count. This chain links TRBV7-9 with TRBJ2-7, with 8 bases lining up with TRBD2. The trim removed 3 bases at V and 2 bases at J, leaving 3 bases unmatched. The CDR3 consists of 14 residues. Germline V gives CDR1 SEHNR, CDR2 FQNEAQ (reference sequence). The CDR3 nucleotides are TGTGCCAGCAGCTTCGACGGGAGGGCCTACGAGCAGTACTTC. This sequence encodes CASSFDGRAYEQYF.

The J gene is TRBJ2-2, the V gene TRBV5-1; 8 bases are shared with TRBD1. Germline V gene sequence: CDR1 SGHRS, CDR2 YFSETQ. Trimming took 4 bases from V and 3 from J; bases not matched to a gene: 2. The CDR3 totals 14 residues. CDR3 loop: CASSTTGDTGELFF. The CDR3 DNA sequence: TGCGCCAGCAGCACGACAGGGGACACCGGGGAGCTGTTTTTT.

The V call is TRBV19, the J call TRBJ2-7; 11 nucleotides agree with TRBD1. V shed 5 bases and J 3 bases; nucleotides not matched to a gene: 3. This CDR3 comprises 14 residues. In germline, CDR1 is LNHDA, CDR2 SQIVND (reference sequence). The CDR3 region has the DNA TGTGCCAGTAGTGTGGGACAGGGGGGCTACGAGCAGTACTTC. This encodes CASSVGQGGYEQYF.

The chain recombines TRBV19 with TRBJ1-2; D uncertain. The length of the CDR3 is 13 residues. With 5 bases removed from V and 5 bases from J, the gap between germline ends came to 12 bases. The germline CDR1 and CDR2 sequences are LNHDA and SQIVND (reference sequence). The CDR3 nucleotides read TGTGCCAGTAGTCTACCGGGATTTTATGGCTACACCTTC. It is translated as CASSLPGFYGYTF. Together with reference TRBV19 and TRBJ1-2, the CDR3 gives the full variable domain: DGGITQSPKYLFRKEGQNVTLSCEQNLNHDAMYWYRQDPGQGLRLIYYSQIVNDFQKGDIAEGYSVSREKKESFPLTVTSAQKNPTAFYLCASSLPGFYGYTFGSGTRLTVV.

The chain couples TRBV9 to TRBJ1-6; TRBD1 agrees at 7 bases. Trimming cost V 0 bases and J 5 bases; bases outside gene matches: 11. Germline V gives CDR1 SGDLS, CDR2 YYNGEE. The CDR3 totals 18 residues. CDR3 residues: CASSVGPRGRGDNSPLHF. The CDR3 DNA follows: TGTGCCAGCAGCGTAGGACCGAGGGGGCGGGGGGATAATTCACCCCTCCACTTT.

CDR3 sequence reads: CASSQDRSPGQLNTEAFF. CDR3 DNA: TGTGCCAGCAGCCAAGACCGTTCTCCGGGACAGCTGAACACTGAAGCTTTCTTT. This rearrangement joins TRBV14 to TRBJ1-1; 7 nucleotides match TRBD1. Germline lookup yields CDR1 SGHDN and CDR2 FVKESK. The length of the CDR3 is 18 residues. V shed 0 bases and J 0 bases; nucleotides not matched to a gene: 10.

This chain connects TRBV28 to TRBJ2-3; 7 bases fit TRBD2. This CDR3 has 16 residues. Losses at the gene ends were 5 bases for V and 4 bases for J; bases not matched to a gene: 12. Germline-derived CDR1 and CDR2 are MDHEN and SYDVKM. The CDR3, as DNA: TGTGCCAGCAGTACGTACGATGGGAGCGGGGCAGATACGCAGTATTTT. Translated: CASSTYDGSGADTQYF.

The DNA for the CDR3 is TGCGCCAGCAGCCAAGATTATTCGAGGGGCGGGGGGGCGTACGAGCAGTACTTC. This encodes CASSQDYSRGGGAYEQYF. V gene TRBV4-3 combines with J gene TRBJ2-7; 9 bases align to TRBD2. Germline V gene lookup returns CDR1 LGHNA and CDR2 YSLEER. There are 18 residues in the CDR3. J gave up 4 bases and V 0 bases, and 13 bases lay outside the gene matches.

The chain carries TRBV12-1 and TRBJ2-1; TRBD2, the table's D call, lacks a check against the DNA. TRBV12-1 is tagged as a pseudogene. The CDR3 totals 18 residues. This CDR3 reads CASSLPFAGALGWDEQFF. DNA for the CDR3: TGTGCCAGCAGCCTACCCTTCGCGGGGGCTTTAGGGTGGGATGAGCAGTTCTTC.

The V and J genes are TRBV7-2 and TRBJ1-1; weak D call: TRBD1 (5 bases). The V end was cut by 1 base, the J end by 1 base, with 16 bases between. The CDR3 runs 17 residues. Germline V lookup: CDR1 SGHTA, CDR2 FQGNSA. CDR3 residues: CASSLELLGQGNTEAFF. CDR3 bases: TGTGCCAGCAGCTTAGAGTTGCTGGGCCAGGGGAACACTGAAGCTTTCTTT.

The J gene is TRBJ2-4, the V gene TRBV19; the D gene is possibly TRBD2 (5 bases). There are 14 residues in the CDR3. Germline CDR1 reads LNHDA; CDR2 reads SQIVND (reference sequence). The V end lost 1 base, the J end lost 7 bases, and 11 bases lay between the germline ends. This chain's CDR3 is CASSIAAGKNIQYF. In nucleotides, the CDR3 is TGTGCCAGTAGTATAGCAGCCGGGAAGAACATTCAGTACTTC.

This rearrangement joins TRBV19 to TRBJ1-6, with D hard to call. The ends were cut back, 1 base at V and 5 bases at J, with 18 bases in the middle. The CDR3 extends over 18 amino acids. Germline V CDR1 and CDR2: LNHDA, SQIVND (reference sequence). For the CDR3, the DNA is TGTGCCAGTAGTATAGGAAGCAGGAACAGACGAAATAATTCACCCCTCCACTTT. Protein product: CASSIGSRNRRNNSPLHF.

This chain uses TRBV30 with TRBJ2-7; D is uncertain. The CDR3 is 12 amino acids. Trimming pared 3 bases from V and 2 bases from J, leaving 8 bases between. Germline CDR1 GTSNPN, CDR2 SVGIG (reference sequence). The chain's CDR3 is CAWSTETYEQYF. DNA of the CDR3: TGTGCCTGGAGCACAGAAACCTACGAGCAGTACTTC.

The gene calls are TRBV9 and TRBJ2-3; 9 nucleotides match TRBD1. V dropped 5 bases and J dropped 3; count of bases not matched to a gene: 7. Per germline, CDR1 SGDLS and CDR2 YYNGEE. This CDR3 contains 15 residues. The CDR3 sequence: CASREQGAGTDTQYF. CDR3 in DNA: TGTGCCAGCAGGGAACAGGGGGCTGGTACAGATACGCAGTATTTT.

The J gene is TRBJ1-4, the V gene TRBV5-6, with D uncertain. This CDR3 contains 14 residues. The germline CDR1 and CDR2 sequences are SGHDT and YYEEEE. V lost 0 bases, J lost 6 bases, and 9 bases lay in between. The CDR3 loop reads CASSLGVYDEKLFF. The CDR3 nucleotides read TGTGCCAGCAGCTTGGGTGTGTATGATGAAAAACTGTTTTTT.

The chain employs TRBV11-2 and TRBJ2-1, with 11 nucleotides matching TRBD1. This CDR3 has 17 residues. In germline, CDR1 is SGHAT, CDR2 FQNNGV. Trimming cost V 5 bases and J 7 bases; bases outside gene matches: 13. CDR3 DNA sequence: TGTGCCAGCAGCGGCCGGACCCGGACAGGGGGCGTGAATGAGCAGTTCTTC. This gives the protein CASSGRTRTGGVNEQFF.

The chain employs TRBV7-9 and TRBJ2-5; perhaps TRBD2 as D (6 bases). This CDR3 has 13 amino acids. V lost 3 bases to trimming and J lost 5 bases, with 10 bases between them. CDR1 is SEHNR and CDR2 is FQNEAQ in the germline V gene (reference sequence). The CDR3 nucleotides are TGTGCCAGCAGCTTCTCGGGGAGGGAGACCCAGTACTTC. It translates to CASSFSGRETQYF. Filled out from reference TRBV7-9 and TRBJ2-5, the complete variable domain reads DTGVSQNPRHKITKRGQNVTFRCDPISEHNRLYWYRQTLGQGPEFLTYFQNEAQLEKSRLLSDRFSAERPKGSFSTLEIQRTEQGDSAMYLCASSFSGRETQYFGPGTRLLVL.

The CDR3 loop reads CASSFPSGTGAYEQYF. The CDR3 DNA reads TGTGCCAGCAGTTTCCCTTCCGGGACAGGGGCCTACGAGCAGTACTTC. J is TRBJ2-5 and V is TRBV28; 10 bases are a match to TRBD1. Judging by the DNA end, TRBJ2-7 fits better; the J call may be wrong. Germline CDR1 reads MDHEN; CDR2 reads SYDVKM. The CDR3 extends over 16 amino acids.

The chain couples TRBV27 to TRBJ2-2, with 9 nucleotides matching TRBD1. The CDR3 consists of 15 residues. Germline V lookup: CDR1 MNHEY, CDR2 SMNVEV (reference sequence). With V trimmed by 5 bases and J by 4 bases, 5 bases remained unmatched. As DNA, the CDR3 is TGTGCCAGCAGTACCAGACAGGGGGTCACCGGGGAGCTGTTTTTT. This translates into CASSTRQGVTGELFF.